This entry describes one T cell receptor beta chain. This CDR3 is built from 13 residues. Looked up from germline, CDR1 is SGHRS and CDR2 is YFSETQ. Trimming at V came to 10 bases and at J to 4 bases, leaving 10 bases not matched to a gene. This sample is part of a study of blood T cell repertoires in COVID-19. For the study at large: Whether acute or convalescent, the COVID-19 samples came from the United States, Italy and Spain. In each case, the material was cDNA or gDNA derived from T cells, B-cell-depleted T cells, or PBMCs.

Authors' processing steps: Cell counts per sample came from amplifying reference gene primers. Using immunoSEQ multiplex PCR, the repertoire was profiled, and TCRdb retains in-frame clones only, with some absent. V, J and clone size were drawn from that table, and D and trimming were deduced from the DNA. The sample consists of 120,000 or so clones, more than 60% of them appearing once. The TCR comes from a man aged 70 or older with acute or convalescent COVID-19. The chain employs TRBV5-1 and TRBJ1-1, with TRBD1 identical over 7 bases. Sample: peripheral blood. In DNA, the CDR3 is TGCGCCTCTTACGACAGGGCTGGCACTGAAGCTTTCTTT. Translated: CASYDRAGTEAFF.